Presented here are 12 T cell receptor beta chains from one specimen sequenced in a study of technical replicates of blood from four donors. The method was immunoSEQ multiplex PCR; TCRdb's version includes in-frame clones alone and lacks a portion of them. The sample lists 65,000 to 95,000 clones; roughly 93% were seen once. Sequences were obtained from T cells isolated from PBMCs. The origin of the receptors is a human donor in good health.

This chain connects TRBV15 to TRBJ2-1; the D gene is possibly TRBD1 (5 bases). The CDR3 contains 15 residues. CDR1 is LNHNV, CDR2 YYDKDF, per germline (reference sequence). The V end lost 5 bases, the J end lost 12 bases, and 23 bases lay between the germline ends. CDR3 DNA sequence: TGTGCCACCAGCGCCGACAGAAATCGGGTGTGGGGGCAGTTCTTC. Translating gives CATSADRNRVWGQFF.

This clone appeared once. This chain connects TRBV5-5 to TRBJ1-5, with a tentative D call TRBD1 (6 bases). The CDR3 runs 15 residues. Trimming took off 1 base at V and 4 bases at J, with 12 bases between the two ends. Germline CDR1 is SGHKS and CDR2 is YYEKEE (reference sequence). This CDR3 is CASSLLGANNQPQHF. For the CDR3, the DNA is TGTGCCAGCAGCTTGCTGGGGGCAAATAATCAGCCCCAGCATTTT.

The chain couples TRBV6-1 to TRBJ1-1; no reliable D call. Trimming took 4 bases from V and 3 from J, leaving 9 bases between them. CDR3 length equals 13 residues. The germline CDR1 and CDR2 sequences are MNHNS and SASEGT. CDR3 nucleotides: TGTGCCAGCAGTGCCCGGGGAGACACTGAAGCTTTCTTT. Translation: CASSARGDTEAFF.

This clone was seen only once. The chain is built from TRBV7-8 and TRBJ2-7; 11 bases agree with TRBD2. Germline-derived CDR1 and CDR2 are SGHVS and FQNEAQ. Unmatched junction bases numbered 31, after V lost 10 bases and J lost 2 bases. This CDR3 has 22 amino acids. This CDR3 is CAKTTSDRGVAGGQTQTYEQYF. In nucleotides, the CDR3 is TGTGCCAAAACAACCTCTGACAGAGGGGTAGCGGGAGGGCAAACTCAAACCTACGAGCAGTACTTC.

The rearrangement joins TRBV4-1 to TRBJ2-7, with a tentative D call TRBD1 (6 bases). V was trimmed by 0 bases and J by 6 bases, leaving 18 bases between them. The CDR3 is 16 residues long. Germline assignment: CDR1 MGHRA and CDR2 YSYEKL. CDR3: CASSQEGRGDPTEQYF. In nucleotides, the CDR3 is TGCGCCAGCAGCCAAGAAGGCAGGGGCGACCCCACCGAGCAGTACTTC.

This sequence joins TRBV29-1 and TRBJ2-1; D may be TRBD1 (7 bases). Germline V gene data show CDR1 as SQVTM and CDR2 as ANQGSEA. The germline V and J ends were trimmed by 7 bases and 10 bases, with 26 bases remaining between them. This CDR3 comprises 15 residues. CDR3 sequence (DNA): TGCAGCGCCCCCAATTCCGGGAGCCGCAGGGGGGAGCAGTTCTTC. This sequence encodes CSAPNSGSRRGEQFF.

As DNA, the CDR3 is TGTGCCAGCAGGAAAACTAGCGGATTCTACGAGCAGTACTTC. Translated: CASRKTSGFYEQYF. The gene calls are TRBV27 and TRBJ2-7; TRBD2 matches at 8 bases. J was trimmed by 3 bases and V by 6 bases; bases with no gene match: 7. Germline V gene lookup returns CDR1 MNHEY and CDR2 SMNVEV (reference sequence). This CDR3 contains 14 residues.

The chain uses TRBV2 and TRBJ2-7, with 7 nucleotides matching TRBD1. The CDR3 consists of 12 residues. V was clipped by 3 bases and J by 13 bases; unmatched bases: 9. The germline gives CDR1 SNHLY, CDR2 FYNNEI. As DNA, the CDR3 is TGTGCCAGCAGTGAGGGGACAGTCTTCCCTTACTTC. Protein: CASSEGTVFPYF.

As DNA, the CDR3 is TGTGCCAGCATTCTCCCAGAGACCCAGTACTTC. It translates to CASILPETQYF. The V gene is TRBV2, the J gene TRBJ2-5; no clear D gene. The CDR3 length is 11 residues. CDR1 SNHLY and CDR2 FYNNEI come from the germline V gene. Between the trimmed V and J ends, which lost 7 bases and 4 bases, there was a span of 7 bases.

This clone was seen a single time. The chain is built from TRBV30 and TRBJ2-7; 8 bases match TRBD2. V trimming: 4 bases; J trimming: 5 bases; junction bases outside the gene matches: 13. Germline V lookup: CDR1 GTSNPN, CDR2 SVGIG (reference sequence). CDR3 length equals 15 residues. In DNA, the CDR3 is TGTGCCTGGATGGCCAGCATAGCGGGATGGGACGAGCAGTACTTC. Encoded protein: CAWMASIAGWDEQYF.

This chain uses TRBV7-9 with TRBJ2-7; weak D call: TRBD2 (6 bases). CDR1 is SEHNR and CDR2 is FQNEAQ in the germline V gene (reference sequence). The CDR3 totals 15 residues. Trimming took off 1 base at V and 4 bases at J, with 14 bases between the two ends. Here the CDR3 DNA reads TGTGCCAGCAGCTTAGGGTCCGGGAGAGGATACGAGCAGTACTTC. It yields the protein CASSLGSGRGYEQYF.

V gene TRBV19 combines with J gene TRBJ2-1; 10 bases map to TRBD2. CDR3 size: 15 residues. J was trimmed by 0 bases and V by 8 bases; bases with no gene match: 4. CDR1 and CDR2 (germline): LNHDA, SQIVND (reference sequence). The CDR3 DNA sequence: TGTGCCAGTGATAGCGGGGGGAGCTCCTACAATGAGCAGTTCTTC. Residues: CASDSGGSSYNEQFF. The entire variable domain, with the rest obtained from reference TRBV19 and TRBJ2-1, is as follows: DGGITQSPKYLFRKEGQNVTLSCEQNLNHDAMYWYRQDPGQGLRLIYYSQIVNDFQKGDIAEGYSVSREKKESFPLTVTSAQKNPTAFYLCASDSGGSSYNEQFFGPGTRLTVL.